This T cell receptor (beta chain) was recorded in a study of regulatory dendritic cells for organ transplantation. Study-level points and caveats: Mature dendritic cells appeared to drive more memory CD8+ clonal expansion than regulatory ones. Considerable individual heterogeneity was seen in alloreactive memory CD8+ T cells.

The assay was immunoSEQ multiplex PCR, and TCRdb's table has in-frame clones only and misses some. In the table there are 22,000 or so clones, about 80% of which are singletons. Looked up from germline, CDR1 is SGHTA and CDR2 is FQGNSA. This CDR3 region has 13 residues. Trimming took off 5 bases at V and 7 bases at J, with 12 bases between the two ends. Worth noting for this clone: No antigen is known for it.

Sequencing was done on a sample of memory CD4+ T cells from blood. Subset described: CD45RO+ memory T cells. The rearrangement links TRBV7-2 to TRBJ1-5; D is perhaps TRBD1 (5 bases). The TCR was taken from a human donor in good health. In DNA, the CDR3 is TGTGCCAGCAGCCCCGGGGAGGGGCAGCCCCAGCATTTT. This translates into CASSPGEGQPQHF.